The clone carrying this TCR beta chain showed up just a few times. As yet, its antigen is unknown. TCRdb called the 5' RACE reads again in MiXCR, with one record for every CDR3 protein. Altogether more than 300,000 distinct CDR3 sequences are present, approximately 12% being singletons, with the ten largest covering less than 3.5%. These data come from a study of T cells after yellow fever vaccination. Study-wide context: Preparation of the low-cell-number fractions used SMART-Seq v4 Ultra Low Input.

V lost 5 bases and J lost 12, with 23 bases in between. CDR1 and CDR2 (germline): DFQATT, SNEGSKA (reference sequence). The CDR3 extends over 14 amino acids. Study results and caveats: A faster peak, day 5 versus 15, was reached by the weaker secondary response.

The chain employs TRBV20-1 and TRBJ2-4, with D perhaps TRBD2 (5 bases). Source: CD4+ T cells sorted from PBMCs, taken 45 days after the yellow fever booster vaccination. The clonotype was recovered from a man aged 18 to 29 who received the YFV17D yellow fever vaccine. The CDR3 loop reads CSAVIWRTGIDQYF. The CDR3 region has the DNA TGCAGTGCTGTCATTTGGAGGACGGGAATCGATCAGTACTTC.